These T cell receptor beta chains were read from a single sample in a study of OX40 agonist ivuxolimab in advanced cancers. Repertoires were generated with immunoSEQ multiplex PCR, while TCRdb's copy carries only in-frame clones and drops some. Of roughly 69,000 clones in the sample, under 95% were seen once. Sequencing was performed on CD4+ or CD8+ T cells sorted from blood, taken in a trial of the OX40 agonist ivuxolimab. The source of these receptors is an adult with an advanced solid tumor such as melanoma, head and neck, liver or kidney cancer. Both conserved end residues are part of each CDR3. A D gene is named only where the DNA matches it firmly. Where a row states a size, it is once, few, many or the class of an expanded clone; other rows omit it.

d_call: NA
v_call: TRBV9
clone_size: NA
cdr3_length: 15
j_call: TRBJ2-7
cdr3_aa: CASSVGPGRDYEQYF
cdr3_nt: TGTGCCAGCAGCGTAGGCCCCGGACGGGACTACGAGCAGTACTTC

d_call: NA
v_call: TRBV7-9
clone_size: NA
cdr3_length: 11
j_call: TRBJ2-7
cdr3_aa: CASSLDSEQYF
cdr3_nt: TGTGCCAGCAGCTTAGACAGCGAGCAGTACTTC

d_call: NA
v_call: TRBV14
clone_size: once
cdr3_length: 16
j_call: TRBJ2-7
cdr3_aa: CASSQERGFPSEEQYF
cdr3_nt: TGTGCCAGCAGCCAAGAACGCGGCTTCCCTAGTGAAGAGCAGTACTTC

d_call: TRBD1
v_call: TRBV6-6
clone_size: NA
cdr3_length: 14
j_call: TRBJ1-5
cdr3_aa: CASSQGGRNQPQHF
cdr3_nt: TGTGCCAGCAGCCAAGGGGGCCGAAATCAGCCCCAGCATTTT

d_call: NA
v_call: TRBV15
clone_size: NA
cdr3_length: 15
j_call: TRBJ1-1
cdr3_aa: CATSRGPPGNTEAFF
cdr3_nt: TGTGCCACCAGCAGAGGGCCACCAGGGAACACTGAAGCTTTCTTT

d_call: TRBD2
v_call: TRBV15
clone_size: NA
cdr3_length: 17
j_call: TRBJ2-3
cdr3_aa: CATSTGTSGSSADTQYF
cdr3_nt: TGTGCCACCAGCACCGGGACTAGCGGGAGTAGCGCAGATACGCAGTATTTT

d_call: NA
v_call: TRBV7-3
clone_size: NA
cdr3_length: 17
j_call: TRBJ2-1
cdr3_aa: CASSPAAQQSRLGEQFF
cdr3_nt: TGTGCCAGCAGCCCCGCAGCCCAGCAGTCTCGTCTCGGTGAGCAGTTCTTC

d_call: NA
v_call: TRBV28
clone_size: NA
cdr3_length: 14
j_call: TRBJ2-4
cdr3_aa: CASTRAGTLNIQYF
cdr3_nt: TGTGCCAGCACTAGAGCCGGGACATTAAACATTCAGTACTTC

d_call: TRBD1
v_call: TRBV5-1
clone_size: NA
cdr3_length: 15
j_call: TRBJ1-5
cdr3_aa: CASSWSGTGNQPQHF
cdr3_nt: TGCGCCAGCAGCTGGTCCGGGACAGGGAATCAGCCCCAGCATTTT

d_call: TRBD1
v_call: TRBV18
clone_size: NA
cdr3_length: 15
j_call: TRBJ1-5
cdr3_aa: CASSPPQGFNQPQHF
cdr3_nt: TGTGCCAGCTCACCCCCACAGGGGTTTAATCAGCCCCAGCATTTT

d_call: NA
v_call: TRBV5-1
clone_size: NA
cdr3_length: 15
j_call: TRBJ2-5
cdr3_aa: CASSLGTLTQETQYF
cdr3_nt: TGCGCCAGCAGTCTGGGGACGCTCACCCAAGAGACCCAGTACTTC

d_call: TRBD1
v_call: TRBV19
clone_size: once
cdr3_length: 14
j_call: TRBJ2-7
cdr3_aa: CASSRQGSNPEQYF
cdr3_nt: TGTGCCAGTAGCAGACAGGGAAGCAACCCCGAGCAGTACTTC

d_call: TRBD1
v_call: TRBV28
clone_size: NA
cdr3_length: 13
j_call: TRBJ1-1
cdr3_aa: CASSSPDREGAFF
cdr3_nt: TGTGCCAGCAGTTCACCTGACAGGGAGGGAGCTTTCTTT

d_call: TRBD2
v_call: TRBV7-3
clone_size: NA
cdr3_length: 14
j_call: TRBJ2-2
cdr3_aa: CASRLAGDAGELFF
cdr3_nt: TGTGCCAGCCGACTAGCGGGAGACGCCGGGGAGCTGTTTTTT

d_call: TRBD2
v_call: TRBV7-9
clone_size: NA
cdr3_length: 17
j_call: TRBJ2-2
cdr3_aa: CASSTTSSGRATGELFF
cdr3_nt: TGTGCCAGCAGCACCACCTCTAGCGGGAGGGCCACCGGGGAGCTGTTTTTT

d_call: TRBD2
v_call: TRBV7-9
clone_size: NA
cdr3_length: 16
j_call: TRBJ2-2
cdr3_aa: CASSLPAGGSTGELFF
cdr3_nt: TGTGCCAGCAGCTTACCAGCGGGGGGCAGCACCGGGGAGCTGTTTTTT

d_call: NA
v_call: TRBV30
clone_size: NA
cdr3_length: 14
j_call: TRBJ1-4
cdr3_aa: CAWTTKGLLEKLFF
cdr3_nt: TGTGCCTGGACCACAAAGGGGCTACTCGAAAAACTGTTTTTT

d_call: NA
v_call: TRBV5-1
clone_size: NA
cdr3_length: 12
j_call: TRBJ1-2
cdr3_aa: CASKAGDYGYTF
cdr3_nt: TGCGCCAGCAAGGCAGGGGACTATGGCTACACCTTC

d_call: TRBD1
v_call: TRBV10-3
clone_size: NA
cdr3_length: 14
j_call: TRBJ2-7
cdr3_aa: CAISERTGAYEQYF
cdr3_nt: TGTGCCATCAGTGAGCGGACAGGGGCCTACGAGCAGTACTTC

d_call: TRBD2
v_call: TRBV4-2
clone_size: NA
cdr3_length: 17
j_call: TRBJ2-5
cdr3_aa: CASSYGTSGRAQETQYF
cdr3_nt: TGTGCCAGCAGCTACGGGACTAGCGGGAGGGCCCAGGAGACCCAGTACTTC

d_call: NA
v_call: TRBV7-8
clone_size: NA
cdr3_length: 13
j_call: TRBJ1-2
cdr3_aa: CASSSGSNYGYTF
cdr3_nt: TGTGCCAGCAGCTCCGGGTCCAACTATGGCTACACCTTC

d_call: NA
v_call: TRBV28
clone_size: NA
cdr3_length: 10
j_call: TRBJ1-1
cdr3_aa: CATRSTEAFF
cdr3_nt: TGTGCGACTCGTAGCACTGAAGCTTTCTTT

d_call: NA
v_call: TRBV7-6
clone_size: NA
cdr3_length: 17
j_call: TRBJ2-1
cdr3_aa: CASSFRTPQTTYNEQFF
cdr3_nt: TGTGCCAGCAGCTTTCGGACTCCACAAACCACCTACAATGAGCAGTTCTTC

d_call: NA
v_call: TRBV18
clone_size: NA
cdr3_length: 14
j_call: TRBJ1-1
cdr3_aa: CASSPLSQGAEAFF
cdr3_nt: TGTGCCAGCTCACCACTAAGTCAGGGCGCTGAAGCTTTCTTT

d_call: NA
v_call: TRBV25-1
clone_size: NA
cdr3_length: 13
j_call: TRBJ2-7
cdr3_aa: CASSESGAYEQYF
cdr3_nt: TGTGCCAGCAGTGAATCTGGGGCCTACGAGCAGTACTTC

d_call: TRBD2
v_call: TRBV15
clone_size: NA
cdr3_length: 13
j_call: TRBJ2-7
cdr3_aa: CATSPSGSYEQYF
cdr3_nt: TGTGCCACCAGTCCTAGCGGTTCCTACGAGCAGTACTTC

d_call: TRBD1
v_call: TRBV5-4
clone_size: NA
cdr3_length: 15
j_call: TRBJ1-4
cdr3_aa: CASSEDRPTNEKLFF
cdr3_nt: TGTGCCAGCAGCGAGGACAGGCCAACTAATGAAAAACTGTTTTTT

d_call: NA
v_call: TRBV27
clone_size: NA
cdr3_length: 15
j_call: TRBJ2-7
cdr3_aa: CASSLLPRATYEQYF
cdr3_nt: TGTGCCAGCAGTTTACTACCCCGGGCCACCTACGAGCAGTACTTC

d_call: NA
v_call: TRBV21-1
clone_size: NA
cdr3_length: 17
j_call: TRBJ1-5
cdr3_aa: CASQEPTTGYFDQPQHF
cdr3_nt: TGTGCCAGCCAAGAACCTACAACAGGATATTTCGATCAGCCCCAGCATTTT

d_call: TRBD2
v_call: TRBV9
clone_size: once
cdr3_length: 15
j_call: TRBJ2-7
cdr3_aa: CASSVAVAGTYEQYF
cdr3_nt: TGTGCCAGCAGCGTAGCTGTAGCGGGAACCTACGAGCAGTACTTC

d_call: TRBD1
v_call: TRBV28
clone_size: NA
cdr3_length: 15
j_call: TRBJ2-5
cdr3_aa: CASSTGTGVGETQYF
cdr3_nt: TGTGCCAGCAGTACAGGGACAGGGGTTGGGGAGACCCAGTACTTC